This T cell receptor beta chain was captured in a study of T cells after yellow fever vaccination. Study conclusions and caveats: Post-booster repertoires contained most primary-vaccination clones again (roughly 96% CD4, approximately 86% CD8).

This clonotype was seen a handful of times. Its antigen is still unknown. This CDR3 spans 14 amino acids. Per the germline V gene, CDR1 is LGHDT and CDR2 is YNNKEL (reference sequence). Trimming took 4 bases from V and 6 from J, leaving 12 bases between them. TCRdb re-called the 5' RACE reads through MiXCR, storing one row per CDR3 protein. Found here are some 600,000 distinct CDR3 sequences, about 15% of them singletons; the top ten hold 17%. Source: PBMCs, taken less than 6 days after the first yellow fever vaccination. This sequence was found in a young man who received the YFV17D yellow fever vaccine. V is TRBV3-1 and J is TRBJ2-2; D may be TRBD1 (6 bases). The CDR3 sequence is CASSPRGIPGELFF. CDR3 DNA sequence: TGTGCCAGCAGCCCGAGGGGGATTCCCGGGGAGCTGTTTTTT.